This passage covers 19 T cell receptor beta chains from one sample sequenced in a study of beta chain features in type 1 diabetes. Study-wide points: Significant though moderate, a shortening of TCRB CDR3s appeared in all four CD4+ subsets of Type 1 diabetes patients.

For these TCRs, the target antigens are not known. Every bit of the isolated RNA underwent reverse transcription, so sequencing read expressed TCRB transcripts. Profiling relied on immunoSEQ multiplex PCR, and the TCRdb table lists in-frame clones only, not all of them. The sample lists under 200,000 clones, around 8.4% occurring once. The sequenced material came from central memory CD4+ T cells from blood. These receptors came from a woman under 30 with type 1 diabetes.

The chain employs TRBV25-1 and TRBJ2-7, with D unresolved. In germline, CDR1 is MGHDK, CDR2 SYGVNS. The CDR3 runs to 11 residues. V lost 4 bases, J lost 5 bases, and 6 bases lay in between. The CDR3 spells CASSGRDEQYF. DNA for the CDR3: TGTGCCAGCAGTGGTCGGGACGAGCAGTACTTC.

This chain connects TRBV7-2 to TRBJ2-7, with 8 bases identical to TRBD1. Looked up from germline, CDR1 is SGHTA and CDR2 is FQGNSA. The V and J ends lost 5 bases and 6 bases, in that order; junction bases with no gene match: 9. This CDR3 spans 14 amino acids. For the CDR3, the DNA is TGTGCCAGCAGCCCGGACAGGGTAAGCGGCGAGCAGTACTTC. Translated, it gives CASSPDRVSGEQYF.

There are a few counts of this clone. V and J are TRBV10-3 and TRBJ1-1, with TRBD1 as a possible D gene (5 bases). Trimming took 3 bases from V and 5 from J, leaving 10 bases between them. This CDR3 has 13 amino acids. Germline V gene lookup returns CDR1 ENHRY and CDR2 SYGVKD. The CDR3 spells CAISDREETEAFF. CDR3 DNA sequence: TGTGCCATCAGTGACAGGGAGGAAACTGAAGCTTTCTTT.

The V gene is TRBV18, the J gene TRBJ1-1; 7 bases are shared with TRBD1. CDR1 is KGHSH, CDR2 LQKENI, per germline. The CDR3 consists of 14 residues. V was pared by 6 bases and J by 8 bases, with 12 bases of the junction left unmatched. Here the CDR3 DNA reads TGTGCCAGCTCTCCAGGACAGGCCGGAATGGAAGCTTTCTTT. Its translation: CASSPGQAGMEAFF.

This rearrangement joins TRBV25-1 to TRBJ1-4; 7 bases match TRBD1. V was clipped by 4 bases and J by 8 bases; unmatched bases: 10. Germline-derived CDR1 and CDR2 are MGHDK and SYGVNS. The CDR3 runs 15 residues. As DNA, the CDR3 is TGTGCCAGCAGTGGACTTACAGGGGTTTGGGAAAAACTGTTTTTT. This encodes CASSGLTGVWEKLFF. Together with reference TRBV25-1 and TRBJ1-4, the CDR3 gives the full variable domain: EADIYQTPRYLVIGTGKKITLECSQTMGHDKMYWYQQDPGMELHLIHYSYGVNSTEKGDLSSESTVSRIRTEHFPLTLESARPSHTSQYLCASSGLTGVWEKLFFGSGTQLSVL.

The rearrangement joins TRBV18 to TRBJ2-7; perhaps TRBD1 as D (6 bases). V shed 3 bases and J shed 5 bases, with 20 bases lying between them. Germline CDR1 is KGHSH and CDR2 is LQKENI. This CDR3 comprises 16 residues. The CDR3 nucleotides are TGTGCCAGCTCACCGAATTCAAGAGGGGCAGGGGACGAGCAGTACTTC. This encodes CASSPNSRGAGDEQYF. The whole variable domain, remainder taken from reference TRBV18 and TRBJ2-7, is NAGVMQNPRHLVRRRGQEARLRCSPMKGHSHVYWYRQLPEEGLKFMVYLQKENIIDESGMPKERFSAEFPKEGPSILRIQQVVRGDSAAYFCASSPNSRGAGDEQYFGPGTRLTVT.

This clone has just a few counts. The chain uses TRBV5-1 and TRBJ1-5; D might be TRBD1 (6 bases). Between the trimmed V and J ends, which lost 4 bases and 4 bases, there was a span of 12 bases. Germline CDR1 SGHRS, CDR2 YFSETQ. This CDR3 region has 14 residues. This CDR3 is CASSSGTPNQPQHF. CDR3 DNA sequence: TGCGCCAGCAGCAGCGGGACACCAAATCAGCCCCAGCATTTT. Complete variable domain (other parts from reference TRBV5-1 and TRBJ1-5): KAGVTQTPRYLIKTRGQQVTLSCSPISGHRSVSWYQQTPGQGLQFLFEYFSETQRNKGNFPGRFSGRQFSNSRSEMNVSTLELGDSALYLCASSSGTPNQPQHFGDGTRLSIL.

This clone appeared many times. The chain is built from TRBV19 and TRBJ2-1, with D maybe TRBD2 (5 bases). The V end lost 7 bases, the J end lost 0 bases, and 10 bases lay between the germline ends. From germline, CDR1 is LNHDA and CDR2 SQIVND (reference sequence). The CDR3 contains 14 residues. As DNA, the CDR3 is TGTGCCAGTAAAGCGGATAGCTCCTACAATGAGCAGTTCTTC. Its translation is CASKADSSYNEQFF.

The J gene is TRBJ1-3, the V gene TRBV2; D remains ambiguous. V lost 7 bases and J lost 3, with 7 bases in between. The CDR3 is 12 amino acids. CDR1 and CDR2 from the germline V gene are SNHLY and FYNNEI. CDR3 sequence: CASNYYGNTIYF. In DNA form, the CDR3 reads TGTGCCAGCAATTACTATGGAAACACCATATATTTT.

The chain carries TRBV5-1 and TRBJ1-5; TRBD1 might be the D (6 bases). The V end lost 0 bases, the J end lost 0 bases, and 10 bases lay between the germline ends. The CDR3 length is 16 residues. The germline V gene encodes CDR1 SGHRS and CDR2 YFSETQ. CDR3: CASSLGVGGSNQPQHF. The CDR3 nucleotides read TGCGCCAGCAGCTTGGGAGTAGGGGGTAGCAATCAGCCCCAGCATTTT.

This clone showed up many times. The J gene is TRBJ1-1, the V gene TRBV18, with D perhaps TRBD1 (5 bases). The germline gives CDR1 KGHSH, CDR2 LQKENI. Trimming cost V 0 bases and J 6 bases, with 11 bases left between them. CDR3 length: 14 residues. The CDR3 here is CASSPPGGYAEAFF. In DNA, the CDR3 is TGTGCCAGCTCACCACCCGGGGGGTACGCTGAAGCTTTCTTT.

The V gene is TRBV7-2, the J gene TRBJ2-1; 9 bases match TRBD2. CDR3 length equals 16 residues. V lost 2 bases, J lost 4 bases, and 6 bases stayed unmatched. Germline V CDR1 and CDR2: SGHTA, FQGNSA. CDR3 loop: CASSLPLAGSYNEQFF. The CDR3 nucleotides read TGTGCCAGCAGCTTACCCCTAGCGGGGTCATACAATGAGCAGTTCTTC.

The chain employs TRBV5-6 and TRBJ1-1; D is perhaps TRBD1 (6 bases). This CDR3 region has 14 residues. With 5 bases removed from V and 3 bases from J, the gap between germline ends came to 14 bases. Germline V gene data show CDR1 as SGHDT and CDR2 as YYEEEE. CDR3 protein: CASSPNRVHTEAFF. The CDR3 DNA sequence: TGTGCCAGCAGTCCAAACAGGGTACACACTGAAGCTTTCTTT.

This clone was observed a few times. This chain uses TRBV7-9 with TRBJ2-7; D may be TRBD1 (5 bases). V was clipped by 8 bases and J by 6 bases, with 20 bases between them. The CDR3 contains 14 residues. Per the germline V gene, CDR1 is SEHNR and CDR2 is FQNEAQ (reference sequence). Written as DNA, the CDR3 is TGTGCCAGCGTCCCCGGCAGGGTAGTCGGCGAGCAGTACTTC. As protein: CASVPGRVVGEQYF. Complete variable domain (other parts from reference TRBV7-9 and TRBJ2-7): DTGVSQNPRHKITKRGQNVTFRCDPISEHNRLYWYRQTLGQGPEFLTYFQNEAQLEKSRLLSDRFSAERPKGSFSTLEIQRTEQGDSAMYLCASVPGRVVGEQYFGPGTRLTVT.

This clone came up a few times. The J gene is TRBJ2-7, the V gene TRBV5-4; D unclear. Trimming left V 3 bases short and J 4 bases short, with 11 bases between. The CDR3 covers 13 residues. The germline gives CDR1 SGHNT, CDR2 YYREEE (reference sequence). The CDR3 nucleotides read TGTGCCAGCAGCTCTGACTCCACATACGAGCAGTACTTC. It yields the protein CASSSDSTYEQYF.

The CDR3 coding sequence is TGTGCCAGCTCACCGTCGGACAAATATTCACCCCTCCACTTT. Amino acid sequence: CASSPSDKYSPLHF. The gene calls are TRBV18 and TRBJ1-6; D might be TRBD1 (5 bases). CDR3 size: 14 residues. Germline V lookup: CDR1 KGHSH, CDR2 LQKENI. V was shortened by 3 bases and J by 8 bases, with 11 bases between the two germline ends.

The gene calls are TRBV18 and TRBJ2-1, with D uncertain. This CDR3 is 12 amino acids long. V lost 5 bases to trimming and J lost 6 bases, with 8 bases between them. The germline V gene encodes CDR1 KGHSH and CDR2 LQKENI. This chain's CDR3 is CASSSSFNEQFF. The DNA for the CDR3 is TGTGCCAGCTCATCGTCTTTCAATGAGCAGTTCTTC.

There are a few counts of this clone. The V call is TRBV29-1, the J call TRBJ2-1, with 8 positions matching TRBD1. Germline V gives CDR1 SQVTM, CDR2 ANQGSEA. CDR3 length: 14 amino acids. J lost 6 bases, V lost 1 base, and 5 bases had no gene match. This CDR3 reads CSVEGQGAPNEQFF. In nucleotides, the CDR3 is TGCAGCGTTGAAGGGCAGGGGGCGCCCAATGAGCAGTTCTTC.

The CDR3 bases are TGCGCCAGCAGCTTGGGAGGGATGAACACTGAAGCTTTCTTT. It yields the protein CASSLGGMNTEAFF. This rearrangement joins TRBV5-1 to TRBJ1-1; no clear D. The CDR3 consists of 14 residues. Germline V gene lookup returns CDR1 SGHRS and CDR2 YFSETQ. V was clipped by 0 bases and J by 0 bases, with 6 bases between them.